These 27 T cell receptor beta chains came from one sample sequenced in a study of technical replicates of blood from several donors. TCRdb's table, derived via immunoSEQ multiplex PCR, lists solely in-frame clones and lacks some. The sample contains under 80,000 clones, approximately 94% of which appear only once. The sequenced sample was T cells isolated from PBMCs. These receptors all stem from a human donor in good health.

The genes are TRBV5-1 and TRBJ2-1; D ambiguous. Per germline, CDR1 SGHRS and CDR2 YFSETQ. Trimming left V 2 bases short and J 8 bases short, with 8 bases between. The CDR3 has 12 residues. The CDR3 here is CASSFQAHEQFF. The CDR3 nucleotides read TGCGCCAGCAGCTTCCAGGCCCATGAGCAGTTCTTC.

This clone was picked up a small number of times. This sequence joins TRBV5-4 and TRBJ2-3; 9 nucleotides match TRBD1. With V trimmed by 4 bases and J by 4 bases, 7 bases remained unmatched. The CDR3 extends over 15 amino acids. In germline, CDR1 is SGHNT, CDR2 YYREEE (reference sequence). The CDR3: CASSTRDRDPDTQYF. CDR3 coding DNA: TGTGCCAGCAGCACCCGGGACAGGGACCCAGATACGCAGTATTTT. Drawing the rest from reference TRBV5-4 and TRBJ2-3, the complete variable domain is ETGVTQSPTHLIKTRGQQVTLRCSSQSGHNTVSWYQQALGQGPQFIFQYYREEENGRGNFPPRFSGLQFPNYSSELNVNALELDDSALYLCASSTRDRDPDTQYFGPGTRLTVL.

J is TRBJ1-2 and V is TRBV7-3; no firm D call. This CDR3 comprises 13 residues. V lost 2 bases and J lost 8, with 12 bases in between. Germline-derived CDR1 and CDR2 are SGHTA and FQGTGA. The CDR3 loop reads CASSLETGSGYTF. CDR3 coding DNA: TGTGCCAGCAGCTTAGAGACCGGGAGCGGCTACACCTTC.

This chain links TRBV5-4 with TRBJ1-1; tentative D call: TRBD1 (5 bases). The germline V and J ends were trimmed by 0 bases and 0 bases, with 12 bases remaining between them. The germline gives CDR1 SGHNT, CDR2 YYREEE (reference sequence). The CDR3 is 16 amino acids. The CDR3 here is CASSLGLPGLNTEAFF. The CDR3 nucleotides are TGTGCCAGCAGCTTGGGCCTTCCAGGGCTGAACACTGAAGCTTTCTTT.

CDR3 DNA sequence: TGTGCCAGCAGTTTTCAGGGAGGACAGCCCCAGCATTTT. Amino acids: CASSFQGGQPQHF. The chain uses TRBV28 and TRBJ1-5; TRBD1 is a possible D gene (5 bases). The CDR3 sequence is 13 residues long. CDR1 and CDR2 from the germline V gene are MDHEN and SYDVKM. V lost 3 bases, J lost 7 bases, and 10 bases lay in between. Using reference TRBV28 and TRBJ1-5 for the parts outside the CDR3, the full variable domain is DVKVTQSSRYLVKRTGEKVFLECVQDMDHENMFWYRQDPGLGLRLIYFSYDVKMKEKGDIPEGYSVSREKKERFSLILESASTNQTSMYLCASSFQGGQPQHFGDGTRLSIL.

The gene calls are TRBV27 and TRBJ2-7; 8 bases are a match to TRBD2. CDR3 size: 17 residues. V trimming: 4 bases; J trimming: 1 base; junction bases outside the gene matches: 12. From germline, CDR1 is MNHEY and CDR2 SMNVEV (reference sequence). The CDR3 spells CASSSSITSGGSYEQYF. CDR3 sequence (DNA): TGTGCCAGCAGTTCGAGTATCACTAGCGGAGGTTCCTACGAGCAGTACTTC.

In DNA, the CDR3 is TGTGCCAGCAGCTTAGAGTCCCCAGCGGGATCCTACAATGAGCAGTTCTTC. It encodes CASSLESPAGSYNEQFF. The chain employs TRBV7-8 and TRBJ2-1, with 7 bases lining up with TRBD2. The CDR3 runs 17 residues. V was clipped by 1 base and J by 1 base; unmatched bases: 7. Germline CDR1 and CDR2: SGHVS and FQNEAQ.

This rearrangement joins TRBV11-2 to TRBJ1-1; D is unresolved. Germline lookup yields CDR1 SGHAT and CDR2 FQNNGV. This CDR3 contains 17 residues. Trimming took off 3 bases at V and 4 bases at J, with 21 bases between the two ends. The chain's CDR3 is CASSLEGFGLISTEAFF. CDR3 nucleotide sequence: TGTGCCAGCAGCTTGGAGGGTTTTGGCCTAATATCCACTGAAGCTTTCTTT.

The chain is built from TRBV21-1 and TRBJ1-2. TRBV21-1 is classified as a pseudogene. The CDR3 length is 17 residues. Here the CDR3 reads CASSKGREPLIAYGYTF. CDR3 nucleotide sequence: TGTGCCAGCAGCAAAGGAAGGGAGCCCCTTATAGCCTATGGCTACACCTTC.

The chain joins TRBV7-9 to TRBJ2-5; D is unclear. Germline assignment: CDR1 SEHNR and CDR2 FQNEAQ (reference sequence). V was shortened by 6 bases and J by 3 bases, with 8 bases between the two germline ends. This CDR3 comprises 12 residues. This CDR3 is CASRFEEETQYF. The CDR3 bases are TGTGCCAGCAGATTTGAGGAAGAGACCCAGTACTTC. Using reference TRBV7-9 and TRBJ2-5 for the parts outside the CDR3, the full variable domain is DTGVSQNPRHKITKRGQNVTFRCDPISEHNRLYWYRQTLGQGPEFLTYFQNEAQLEKSRLLSDRFSAERPKGSFSTLEIQRTEQGDSAMYLCASRFEEETQYFGPGTRLLVL.

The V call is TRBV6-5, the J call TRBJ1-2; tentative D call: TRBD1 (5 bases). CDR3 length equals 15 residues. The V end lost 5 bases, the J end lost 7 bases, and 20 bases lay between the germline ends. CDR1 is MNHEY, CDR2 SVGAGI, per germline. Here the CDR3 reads CASSILGGVDAGYTF. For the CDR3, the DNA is TGTGCCAGCAGTATCCTGGGGGGTGTTGATGCTGGCTACACCTTC.

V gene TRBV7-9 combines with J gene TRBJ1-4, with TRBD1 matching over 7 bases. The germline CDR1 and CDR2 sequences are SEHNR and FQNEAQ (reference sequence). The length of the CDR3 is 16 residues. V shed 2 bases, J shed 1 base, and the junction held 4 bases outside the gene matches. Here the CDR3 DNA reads TGTGCCAGCAGCTTAACAGGGGCCGTAACTAATGAAAAACTGTTTTTT. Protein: CASSLTGAVTNEKLFF.

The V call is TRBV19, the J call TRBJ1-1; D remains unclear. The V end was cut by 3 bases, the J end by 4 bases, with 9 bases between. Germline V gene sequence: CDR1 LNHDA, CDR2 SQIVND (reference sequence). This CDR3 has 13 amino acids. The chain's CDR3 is CASSIITSTEAFF. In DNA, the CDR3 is TGTGCCAGTAGTATCATAACGAGCACTGAAGCTTTCTTT.

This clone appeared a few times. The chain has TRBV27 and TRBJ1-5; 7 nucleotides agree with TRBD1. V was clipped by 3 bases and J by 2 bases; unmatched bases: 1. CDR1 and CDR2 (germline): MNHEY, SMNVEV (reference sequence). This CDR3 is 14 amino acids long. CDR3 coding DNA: TGTGCCAGCAGTTTTGGGACAGGCAATCAGCCCCAGCATTTT. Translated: CASSFGTGNQPQHF.

CDR3 residues: CASSPQSTDTQYF. CDR3 bases: TGTGCCAGCAGCCCCCAAAGCACAGATACGCAGTATTTT. The V and J genes are TRBV28 and TRBJ2-3; D unresolved. The CDR3 runs to 13 residues. CDR1 is MDHEN and CDR2 is SYDVKM in the germline V gene. V dropped 6 bases and J dropped 0 bases, with 7 bases sitting between them.

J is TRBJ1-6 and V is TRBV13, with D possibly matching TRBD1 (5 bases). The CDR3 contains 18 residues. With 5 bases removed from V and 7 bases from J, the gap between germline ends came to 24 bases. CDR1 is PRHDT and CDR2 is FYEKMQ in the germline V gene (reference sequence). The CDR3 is CASSPVGTMRQQNSPLHF. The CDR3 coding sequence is TGTGCCAGCAGCCCCGTCGGGACTATGCGACAGCAGAATTCACCCCTCCACTTT.

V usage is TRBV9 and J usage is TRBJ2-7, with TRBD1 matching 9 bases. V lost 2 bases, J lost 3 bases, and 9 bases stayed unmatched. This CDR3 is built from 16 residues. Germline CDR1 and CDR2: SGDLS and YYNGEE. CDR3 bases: TGTGCCAGCAGCGTTGGCTTAAAGGGACAGGGCTACGAGCAGTACTTC. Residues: CASSVGLKGQGYEQYF.

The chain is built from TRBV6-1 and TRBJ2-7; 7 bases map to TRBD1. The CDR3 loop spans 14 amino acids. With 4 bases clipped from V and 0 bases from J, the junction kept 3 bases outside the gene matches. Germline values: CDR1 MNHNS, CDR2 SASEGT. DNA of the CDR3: TGTGCCAGCAGTGCGAGGGACAGCTCCTACGAGCAGTACTTC. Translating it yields CASSARDSSYEQYF.

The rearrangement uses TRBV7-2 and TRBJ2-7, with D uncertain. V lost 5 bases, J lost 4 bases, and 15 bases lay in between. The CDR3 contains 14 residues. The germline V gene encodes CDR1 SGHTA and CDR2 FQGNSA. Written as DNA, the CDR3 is TGTGCCAGCAGCCCGGCGGCCCAAAGATACGAGCAGTACTTC. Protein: CASSPAAQRYEQYF.

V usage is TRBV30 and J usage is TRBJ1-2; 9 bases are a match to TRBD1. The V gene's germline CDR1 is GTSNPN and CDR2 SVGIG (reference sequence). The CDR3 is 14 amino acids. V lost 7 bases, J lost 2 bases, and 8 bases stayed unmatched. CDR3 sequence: CASTTTGGNYGYTF. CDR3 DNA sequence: TGTGCCTCGACCACCACAGGGGGCAACTATGGCTACACCTTC.

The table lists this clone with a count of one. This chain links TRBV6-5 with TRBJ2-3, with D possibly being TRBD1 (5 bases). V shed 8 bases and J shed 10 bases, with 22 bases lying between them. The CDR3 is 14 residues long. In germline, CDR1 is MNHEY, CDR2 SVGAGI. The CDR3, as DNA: TGTGCCAGCGGCAATTGGGATGCAGGGAAGGCGCAGTATTTT. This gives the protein CASGNWDAGKAQYF.

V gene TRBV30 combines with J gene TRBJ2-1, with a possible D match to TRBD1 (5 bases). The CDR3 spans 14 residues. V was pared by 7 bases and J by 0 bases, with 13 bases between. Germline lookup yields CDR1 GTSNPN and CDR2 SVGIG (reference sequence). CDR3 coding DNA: TGTGCCTCGGTTAGACAGAGCTCCTACAATGAGCAGTTCTTC. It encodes CASVRQSSYNEQFF.

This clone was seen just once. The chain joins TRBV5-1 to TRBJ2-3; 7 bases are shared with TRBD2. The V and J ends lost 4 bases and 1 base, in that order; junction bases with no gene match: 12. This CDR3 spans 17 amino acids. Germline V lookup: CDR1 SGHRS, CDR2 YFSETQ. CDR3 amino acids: CASSPSAGLLGTDTQYF. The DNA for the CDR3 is TGCGCCAGCAGCCCCTCAGCGGGACTTCTCGGCACAGATACGCAGTATTTT.

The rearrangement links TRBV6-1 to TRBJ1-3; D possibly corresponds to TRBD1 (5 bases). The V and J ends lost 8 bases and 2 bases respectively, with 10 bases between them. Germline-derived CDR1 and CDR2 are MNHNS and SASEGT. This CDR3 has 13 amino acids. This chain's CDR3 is CASLDMAGNTIYF. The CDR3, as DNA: TGTGCCAGCTTGGACATGGCTGGAAACACCATATATTTT.

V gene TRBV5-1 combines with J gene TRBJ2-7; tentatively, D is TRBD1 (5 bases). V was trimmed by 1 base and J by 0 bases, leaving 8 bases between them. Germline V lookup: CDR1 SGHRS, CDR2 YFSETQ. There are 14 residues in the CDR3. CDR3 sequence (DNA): TGCGCCAGCAGCTTGTTACAGGACTCCTACGAGCAGTACTTC. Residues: CASSLLQDSYEQYF.

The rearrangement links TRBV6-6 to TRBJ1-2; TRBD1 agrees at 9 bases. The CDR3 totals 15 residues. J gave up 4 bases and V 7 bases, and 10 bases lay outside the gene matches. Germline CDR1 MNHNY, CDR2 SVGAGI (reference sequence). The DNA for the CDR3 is TGTGCCAGCACCCCCCTACAGGGGGCGCTCTATGGCTACACCTTC. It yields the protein CASTPLQGALYGYTF.

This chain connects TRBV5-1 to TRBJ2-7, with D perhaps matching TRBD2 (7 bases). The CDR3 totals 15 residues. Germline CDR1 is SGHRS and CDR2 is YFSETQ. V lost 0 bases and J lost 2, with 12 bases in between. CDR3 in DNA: TGCGCCAGCAGCTTGGGGTGGGAGGGGGCCTACGAGCAGTACTTC. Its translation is CASSLGWEGAYEQYF.